This T cell receptor beta chain comes out of a study of molecular identifiers for immune sequencing clone quantification listed by TCRdb under 2018. In the study overall: For a replicate experiment, the RNA from either approximately 20,000 or 98,000 naive CD8 T cells was divided into five aliquots, and four of those aliquots went on to sequencing. This methods study used CD8 T cells to benchmark TCR RNA copy counting and molecular-identifier clustering-based TCR repertoire sequencing (MIDCIRS).

On a BD FACSAria II, naive CD8 T cells were FACS-sorted as CD8+CD4-CCR7+CD45RA+ and collected into RLT Plus buffer. To compare sensitivity, a portion of the naive CD8 T cell RNA was divided evenly between MIDCIRS and a Smart-seq2-style 5'RACE protocol. Enrichment of CD8 T cells was performed with RosetteSep CD8+ T Cell Enrichment Cocktail and Ficoll-Paque, after which ACK red cell lysis was carried out. Via the germline V gene (reference sequence), CDR1 is LNHNV and CDR2 YYDKDF. The CDR3, cysteine through phenylalanine, is 13 amino acids long. The retained sequence is limited to the CDR3, 39 bases, with the frame set at the first base. Between the V and J ends, shortened by 3 bases and 6 bases respectively, the junction contains 8 bases. On this clonotype itself: The antigen this receptor binds is unknown. Per-base quality was not reported, and no clone a single base away is much larger than it.

The library was produced with PCR. Data came from an Illumina MiSeq. The Qiagen AllPrep DNA/RNA kit was used to purify total RNA. Reads from multiple sequencing runs of the same library were pooled before analysis. The study's own analysis went as follows. Reads were retained only if the reads had an exact TCR constant sequence, and the retained reads were trimmed to 150 nt and grouped according to their 12-nt molecular barcodes. Within each barcode group, reads were sub-clustered at a 15% Levenshtein threshold, and quality-weighted consensus sequences were built per RNA molecule. Non-functional sequences were filtered out, along with any lower-count sequence sitting one edit away from another sequence. Based on a fit of two negative binomial distributions, barcode sub-clusters having less than 20% of the maximum read count were discarded. TCRdb's own reprocessing of the public reads used fastp at Q25 and MiXCR and kept productive beta chains. For every CDR3 protein sequence, its rows merge into one entry that carries the most common genes and DNA. The V and J calls and clone size come from TCRdb's table, not from the authors' own analysis. The sample yields almost 20,000 distinct CDR3 sequences; 20% to 25% were counted once. About 6% of the sample lies in the top ten.

Results and caveats for the whole study, not just this receptor: In CMV-specific effector cells, clones with more than 20 RNA copies accounted for over 97% of molecules, whereas in naive cells such clones accounted for under 1%. Highly expanded clone sizes could be underestimated if identical TCR molecules share a barcode. Modeling gave roughly 2.9 recovered TCR RNA copies per cell versus around 10 by digital PCR, implying about 30% capture efficiency. Spiked-in Jurkat TCR RNA equal to a single cell's worth was reported to be detectable even within one million naive CD8 T cells. When barcode sub-clustering was not used, chimeric consensus sequences inflated TCR diversity, with chimeras reaching as high as 47%.

This TCR came from a human donor in good health. Some libraries in this study had Jurkat cell RNA spiked in. The chain is assembled from TRBV15 and TRBJ2-2; a tentative D match to TRBD2 spans 6 bases. The sample was naive CD8+ T cells from blood, with Jurkat cell RNA spiked in. Taken with the paper, the label for cell subset or site translates to: FACS-sorted CD8+CD4-CCR7+CD45RA+ naive T cells. The CDR3 sequence is CATSREGPGELFF. The DNA sequence is TGTGCCACCAGCAGGGAGGGCCCCGGGGAGCTGTTTTTT.